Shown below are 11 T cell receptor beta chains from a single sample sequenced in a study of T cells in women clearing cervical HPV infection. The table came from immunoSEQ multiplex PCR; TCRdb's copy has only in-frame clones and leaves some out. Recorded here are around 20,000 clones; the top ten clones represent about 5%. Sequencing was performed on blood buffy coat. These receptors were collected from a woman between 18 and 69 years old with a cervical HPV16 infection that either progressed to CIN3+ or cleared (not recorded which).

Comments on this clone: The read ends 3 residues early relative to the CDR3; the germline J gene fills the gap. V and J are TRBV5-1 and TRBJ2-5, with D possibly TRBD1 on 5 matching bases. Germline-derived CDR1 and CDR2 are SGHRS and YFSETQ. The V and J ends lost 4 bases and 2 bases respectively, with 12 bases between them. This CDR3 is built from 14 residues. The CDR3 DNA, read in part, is TGCGCCAGCAGCGATTCAGGGTGGCAAGAGACC. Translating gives CASSDSGWQET. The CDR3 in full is CASSDSGWQETQYF.

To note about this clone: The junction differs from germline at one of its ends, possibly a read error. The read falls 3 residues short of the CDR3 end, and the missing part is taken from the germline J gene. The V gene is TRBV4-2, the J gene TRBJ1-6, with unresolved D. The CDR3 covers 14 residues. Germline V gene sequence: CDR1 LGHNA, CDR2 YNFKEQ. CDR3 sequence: CASSQDTGNSPLHF. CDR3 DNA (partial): TGCGCCAGCAGCCAAGATACGGGTAATTCACCC.

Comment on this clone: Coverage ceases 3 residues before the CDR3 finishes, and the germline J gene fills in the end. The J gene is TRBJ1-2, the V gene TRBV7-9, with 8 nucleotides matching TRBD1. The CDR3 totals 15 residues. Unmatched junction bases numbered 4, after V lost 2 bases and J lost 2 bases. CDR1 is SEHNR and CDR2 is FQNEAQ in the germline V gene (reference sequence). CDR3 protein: CASSLSRTGNYGYTF. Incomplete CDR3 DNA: TGTGCCAGCAGCTTATCTCGGACAGGGAACTATGGC.

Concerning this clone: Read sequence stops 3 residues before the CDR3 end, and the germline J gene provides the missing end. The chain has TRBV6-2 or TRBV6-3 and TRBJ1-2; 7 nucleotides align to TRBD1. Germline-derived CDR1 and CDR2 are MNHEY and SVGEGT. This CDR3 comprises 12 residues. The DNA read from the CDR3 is TGTGCCAGCAGAAACAGGGGTCTGGAC. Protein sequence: CASRNRGLD. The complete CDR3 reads CASRNRGLDYTF.

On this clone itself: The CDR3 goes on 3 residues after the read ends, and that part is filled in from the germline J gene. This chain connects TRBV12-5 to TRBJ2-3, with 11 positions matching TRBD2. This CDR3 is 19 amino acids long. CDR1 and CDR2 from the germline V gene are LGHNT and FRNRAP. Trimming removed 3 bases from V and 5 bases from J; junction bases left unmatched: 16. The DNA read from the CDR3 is TGTGCTAGTGGTTTAGAGGTTTTGGGTAGCGGGGGGGCAGAAGATACG. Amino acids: CASGLEVLGSGGAEDT. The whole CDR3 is CASGLEVLGSGGAEDTQYF.

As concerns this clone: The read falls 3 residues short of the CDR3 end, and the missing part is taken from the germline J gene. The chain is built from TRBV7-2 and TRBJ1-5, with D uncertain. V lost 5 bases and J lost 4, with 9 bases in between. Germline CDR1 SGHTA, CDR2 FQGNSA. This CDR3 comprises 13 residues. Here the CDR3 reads CASSQNRNQPQHF. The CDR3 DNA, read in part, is TGTGCCAGCAGCCAGAACAGAAATCAGCCC.

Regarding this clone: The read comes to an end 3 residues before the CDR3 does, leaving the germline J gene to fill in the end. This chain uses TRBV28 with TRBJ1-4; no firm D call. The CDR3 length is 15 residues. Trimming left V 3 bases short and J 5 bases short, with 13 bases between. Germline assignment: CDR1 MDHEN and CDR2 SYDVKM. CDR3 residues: CASSLVGVLNEKLFF. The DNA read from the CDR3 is TGTGCCAGCAGTTTGGTCGGGGTTCTAAATGAAAAA.

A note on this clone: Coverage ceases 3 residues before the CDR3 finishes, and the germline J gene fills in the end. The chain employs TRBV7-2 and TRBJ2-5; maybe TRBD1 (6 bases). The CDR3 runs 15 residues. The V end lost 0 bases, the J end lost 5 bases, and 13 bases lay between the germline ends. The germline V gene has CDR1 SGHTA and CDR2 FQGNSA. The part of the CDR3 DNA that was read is TGTGCCAGCAGCTTAGCGGGGGCGGGTCGGGAGACC. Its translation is CASSLAGAGRET. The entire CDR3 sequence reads CASSLAGAGRETQYF.

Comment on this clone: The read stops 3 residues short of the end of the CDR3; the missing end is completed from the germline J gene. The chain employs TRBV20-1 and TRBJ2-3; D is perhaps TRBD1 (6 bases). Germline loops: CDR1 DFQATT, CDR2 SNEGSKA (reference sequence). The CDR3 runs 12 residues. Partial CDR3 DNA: TGCAGTGCTGAACAGGGTAGTGAGACG. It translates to CSAEQGSET. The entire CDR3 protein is CSAEQGSETQYF.

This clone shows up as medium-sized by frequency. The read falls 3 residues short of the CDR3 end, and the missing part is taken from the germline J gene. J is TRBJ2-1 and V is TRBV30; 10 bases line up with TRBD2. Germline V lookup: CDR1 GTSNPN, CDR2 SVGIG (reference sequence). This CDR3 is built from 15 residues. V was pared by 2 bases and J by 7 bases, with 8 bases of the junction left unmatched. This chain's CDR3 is CAWSPASGGSNEQFF. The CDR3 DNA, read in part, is TGTGCCTGGAGTCCGGCTAGCGGGGGATCGAATGAG.

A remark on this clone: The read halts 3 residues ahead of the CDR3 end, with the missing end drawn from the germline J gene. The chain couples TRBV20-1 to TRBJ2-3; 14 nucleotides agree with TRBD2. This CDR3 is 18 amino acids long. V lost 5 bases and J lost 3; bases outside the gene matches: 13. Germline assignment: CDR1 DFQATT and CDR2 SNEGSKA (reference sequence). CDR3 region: CSARPGLAGGLGTDTQYF. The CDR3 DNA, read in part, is TGCAGTGCTCGACCCGGACTAGCGGGGGGCCTTGGGACAGATACG.